A single sample gave rise to the 3 T cell receptor beta chains below, sequenced in a study of OX40 agonist ivuxolimab in advanced cancers. The method was immunoSEQ multiplex PCR; TCRdb's version includes in-frame clones alone and lacks a portion of them. The sample consists of approximately 45,000 clones, less than 90% of them appearing once. The material sequenced was CD4+ or CD8+ T cells sorted from blood, taken in a trial of the OX40 agonist ivuxolimab. The receptors shown here come from an adult with an advanced solid tumor such as melanoma, head and neck, liver or kidney cancer.

The chain uses TRBV11-2 and TRBJ2-1; D gene uncertain. The CDR3 is made up of 15 amino acids. Germline V gives CDR1 SGHAT, CDR2 FQNNGV. V was trimmed by 1 base and J by 1 base, leaving 8 bases between them. DNA of the CDR3: TGTGCCAGCAGCTTAGGGGCGGCATCCTACAATGAGCAGTTCTTC. Translating gives CASSLGAASYNEQFF.

The chain links TRBV5-4 to TRBJ2-7; 7 bases align to TRBD2. Germline V gene lookup returns CDR1 SGHNT and CDR2 YYREEE (reference sequence). V gave up 0 bases and J gave up 6 bases; unmatched junction bases: 0. The length of the CDR3 is 12 residues. CDR3 DNA: TGTGCCAGCAGCTTGGGCGGGGGCGAGCAGTACTTC. It specifies CASSLGGGEQYF.

The gene calls are TRBV23-1 and TRBJ2-5, with 8 bases that match TRBD2. TRBV23-1 has ORF status, its function being uncertain. V lost 3 bases and J lost 3; bases outside the gene matches: 6. This CDR3 has 15 amino acids. CDR3 DNA sequence: TGCGCCAGCAGTCACCCCGGGAGGGTGGAAGAGACCCAGTACTTC. This encodes CASSHPGRVEETQYF.